The 12 T cell receptor beta chains reported below all come from one sample, sequenced in a study of blood T cell repertoires in COVID-19. The table came from immunoSEQ multiplex PCR; TCRdb's copy has only in-frame clones and leaves some out. The sample holds some 130,000 clones, 65% to 80% seen once. Sequenced input: peripheral blood. The receptors stem from an elderly man with acute or convalescent COVID-19.

This sequence joins TRBV7-9 and TRBJ1-5; D not certain. Trimming left V 4 bases short and J 3 bases short, with 10 bases between. The CDR3 runs to 14 residues. CDR1 and CDR2 from the germline V gene are SEHNR and FQNEAQ (reference sequence). The CDR3 DNA follows: TGTGCCAGCAGCTCCCCCATGGCCAATCAGCCCCAGCATTTT. This codes for CASSSPMANQPQHF.

This clone came up a few times. V and J are TRBV7-3 and TRBJ2-6; D is unclear. This CDR3 is 15 amino acids long. Per the germline V gene, CDR1 is SGHTA and CDR2 is FQGTGA. V lost 5 bases to trimming and J lost 0 bases, with 8 bases between them. As DNA, the CDR3 is TGTGCCAGCAGCCTACTCCACTCTGGGGCCAACGTCCTGACTTTC. Its translation is CASSLLHSGANVLTF.

The chain combines TRBV27 with TRBJ2-7; TRBD1 matches at 9 bases. CDR3 length equals 15 residues. V lost 7 bases to trimming and J lost 5 bases; unmatched junction nucleotides: 12. Germline CDR1 and CDR2: MNHEY and SMNVEV (reference sequence). The CDR3 spells CASTLRGQGFHEQYF. The CDR3 nucleotides are TGTGCCAGCACCCTTAGGGGACAGGGCTTCCACGAGCAGTACTTC.

This clone was detected a few times. This chain uses TRBV19 with TRBJ1-5, with TRBD1 as a possible D gene (5 bases). V lost 3 bases and J 1 base, leaving 13 bases between the germline ends. This CDR3 comprises 16 residues. Germline loops: CDR1 LNHDA, CDR2 SQIVND (reference sequence). The DNA of the CDR3 is TGTGCCAGTAGTATTCGTGCGGGGGGGAGCAATCAGCCCCAGCATTTT. This codes for CASSIRAGGSNQPQHF.

The genes are TRBV7-9 and TRBJ1-1; weak D call: TRBD1 (5 bases). V lost 5 bases and J 3 bases, leaving 16 bases between the germline ends. The CDR3 totals 15 residues. Per the germline V gene, CDR1 is SEHNR and CDR2 is FQNEAQ (reference sequence). The CDR3 sequence is CASSLGRDWYTEAFF. CDR3 nucleotides: TGTGCCAGCAGCCTAGGCAGGGATTGGTACACTGAAGCTTTCTTT.

The CDR3 region has the DNA TGTGCCATCAGTGAGTCGGGACAGGGGAGACTGTTTTTT. Protein sequence: CAISESGQGRLFF. This chain connects TRBV10-3 to TRBJ1-4; 10 bases align to TRBD1. The ends lost 0 bases at V and 13 bases at J; junction bases unmatched: 2. This CDR3 spans 13 amino acids. Germline V CDR1 and CDR2: ENHRY, SYGVKD.

The genes are TRBV6-5 and TRBJ1-2, with D perhaps TRBD1 (5 bases). The CDR3 is made up of 13 amino acids. With 6 bases removed from V and 3 bases from J, the gap between germline ends came to 11 bases. The germline CDR1 and CDR2 sequences are MNHEY and SVGAGI. DNA of the CDR3: TGTGCCAGCAGGCGGGGGGAGGACTATGGCTACACCTTC. This sequence encodes CASRRGEDYGYTF.

The chain employs TRBV5-4 and TRBJ1-3; D remains ambiguous. Germline V CDR1 and CDR2: SGHNT, YYREEE (reference sequence). This CDR3 spans 13 amino acids. Deletions cut 7 bases from V and 0 bases from J, with 8 bases between. The DNA for the CDR3 is TGTGCCAGCTACCCCAGCTCTGGAAACACCATATATTTT. Protein sequence: CASYPSSGNTIYF.

This clone occurred once. This sequence joins TRBV11-2 and TRBJ2-3, with TRBD2 matching 15 bases. CDR3 length: 17 residues. J was trimmed by 8 bases and V by 5 bases; bases with no gene match: 11. Germline V gene lookup returns CDR1 SGHAT and CDR2 FQNNGV. CDR3 sequence: CASSPRGLAGGPSTQYF. The CDR3 DNA reads as TGTGCCAGCAGCCCCCGGGGACTAGCGGGGGGTCCAAGTACGCAGTATTTT.

This clone was counted between two and nine times. The chain has TRBV4-1 and TRBJ1-3; D not certain. Germline CDR1 reads MGHRA; CDR2 reads YSYEKL. Trimming cost V 1 base and J 11 bases, with 9 bases left between them. This CDR3 region has 12 residues. The CDR3 region has the DNA TGCGCCAGCAGCCAAGTCGTTTGTGCCATATATTTT. Encoded protein: CASSQVVCAIYF.

The chain carries TRBV3-1 (or the pseudogene TRBV3-2) and TRBJ2-3, with 9 bases lining up with TRBD1. The V gene's germline CDR1 is LGHDT and CDR2 YNNKEL (reference sequence). This CDR3 contains 15 residues. J gave up 6 bases and V 2 bases, and 6 bases lay outside the gene matches. This CDR3 reads CASSQTGGALDTQYF. CDR3 nucleotide sequence: TGTGCCAGCAGCCAAACAGGGGGCGCTTTGGATACGCAGTATTTT.

The gene calls are TRBV19 and TRBJ1-2, with D hard to call. Germline V gene lookup returns CDR1 LNHDA and CDR2 SQIVND (reference sequence). The V gene lost 1 base and the J gene lost 6 bases, with 12 bases spanning the gap. The CDR3 extends over 14 amino acids. The CDR3 loop is CASSIGQYLDGYTF. The CDR3 bases are TGTGCCAGTAGTATAGGCCAGTATTTGGATGGCTACACCTTC.